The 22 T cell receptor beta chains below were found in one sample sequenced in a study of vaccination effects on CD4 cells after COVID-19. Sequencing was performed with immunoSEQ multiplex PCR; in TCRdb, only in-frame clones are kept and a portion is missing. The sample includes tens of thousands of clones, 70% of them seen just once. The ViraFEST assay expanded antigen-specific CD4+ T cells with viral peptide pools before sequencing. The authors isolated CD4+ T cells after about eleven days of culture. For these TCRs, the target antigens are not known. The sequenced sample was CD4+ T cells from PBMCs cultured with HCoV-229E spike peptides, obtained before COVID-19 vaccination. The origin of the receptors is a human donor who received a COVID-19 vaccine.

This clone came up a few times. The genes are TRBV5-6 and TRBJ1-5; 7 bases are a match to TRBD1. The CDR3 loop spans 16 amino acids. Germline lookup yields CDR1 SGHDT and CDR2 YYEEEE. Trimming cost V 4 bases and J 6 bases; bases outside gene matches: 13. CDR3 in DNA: TGTGCCAGCAGCCGCCTTAAGGACAGGATTGGTCAGCCCCAGCATTTT. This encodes CASSRLKDRIGQPQHF.

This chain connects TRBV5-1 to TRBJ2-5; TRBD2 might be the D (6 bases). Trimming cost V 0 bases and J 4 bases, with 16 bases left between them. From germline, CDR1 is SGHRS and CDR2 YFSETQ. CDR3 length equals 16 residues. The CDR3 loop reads CASSLAIGTSRETQYF. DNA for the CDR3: TGCGCCAGCAGCTTGGCCATTGGGACTTCAAGAGAGACCCAGTACTTC.

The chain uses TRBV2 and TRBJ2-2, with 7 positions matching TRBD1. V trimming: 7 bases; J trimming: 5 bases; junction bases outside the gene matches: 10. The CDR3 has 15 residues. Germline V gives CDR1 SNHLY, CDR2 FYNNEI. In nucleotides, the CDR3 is TGTGCCAGCAACCGACAGGGACAGCAGACCGGGGAGCTGTTTTTT. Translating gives CASNRQGQQTGELFF. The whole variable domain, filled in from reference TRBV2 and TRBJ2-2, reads EPEVTQTPSHQVTQMGQEVILRCVPISNHLYFYWYRQILGQKVEFLVSFYNNEISEKSEIFDDQFSVERPDGSNFTLKIRSTKLEDSAMYFCASNRQGQQTGELFFGEGSRLTVL.

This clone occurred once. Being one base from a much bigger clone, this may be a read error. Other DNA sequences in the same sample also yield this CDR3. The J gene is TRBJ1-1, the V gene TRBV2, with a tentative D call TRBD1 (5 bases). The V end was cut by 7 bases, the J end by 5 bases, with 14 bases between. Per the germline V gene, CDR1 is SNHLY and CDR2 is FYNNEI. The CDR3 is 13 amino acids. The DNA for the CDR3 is TGTGCCAGCACGCAAGGGGAGGGGACTGAAGCTTTCTTT. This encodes CASTQGEGTEAFF.

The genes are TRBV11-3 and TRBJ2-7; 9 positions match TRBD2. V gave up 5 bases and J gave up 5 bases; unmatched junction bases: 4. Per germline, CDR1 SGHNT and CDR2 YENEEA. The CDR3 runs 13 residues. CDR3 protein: CASSHWTSDEQYF. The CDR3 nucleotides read TGTGCCAGCAGCCACTGGACTAGCGACGAGCAGTACTTC.

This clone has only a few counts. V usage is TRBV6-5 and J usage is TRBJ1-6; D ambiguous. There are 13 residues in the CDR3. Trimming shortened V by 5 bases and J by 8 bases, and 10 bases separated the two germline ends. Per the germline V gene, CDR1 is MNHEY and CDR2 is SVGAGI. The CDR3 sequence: CASSNNRDSPLHF. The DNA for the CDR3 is TGTGCCAGCAGTAACAATAGGGATTCACCCCTCCACTTT.

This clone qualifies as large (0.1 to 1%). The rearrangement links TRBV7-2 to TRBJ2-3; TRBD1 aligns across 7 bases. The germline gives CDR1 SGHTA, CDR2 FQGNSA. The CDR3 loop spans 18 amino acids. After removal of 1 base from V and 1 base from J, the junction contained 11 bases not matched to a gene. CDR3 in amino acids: CASSLEGSLGTGTDTQYF. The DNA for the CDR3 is TGTGCCAGCAGCTTAGAAGGGTCCCTCGGGACAGGCACAGATACGCAGTATTTT.

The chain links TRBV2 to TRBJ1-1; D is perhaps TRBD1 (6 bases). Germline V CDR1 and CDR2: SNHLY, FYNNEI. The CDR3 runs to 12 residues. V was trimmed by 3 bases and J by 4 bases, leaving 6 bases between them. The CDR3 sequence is CASSDRGTEAFF. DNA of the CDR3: TGTGCCAGCAGTGACAGGGGCACTGAAGCTTTCTTT.

The CDR3, as DNA: TGTGCCAGCAGCGTGGCCGGGAGCCATGGCTACACCTTC. As protein: CASSVAGSHGYTF. The chain carries TRBV7-2 and TRBJ1-2, with D unresolved. Germline lookup yields CDR1 SGHTA and CDR2 FQGNSA. Trimming removed 5 bases from V and 6 bases from J, with 13 bases in between. The CDR3 extends over 13 amino acids.

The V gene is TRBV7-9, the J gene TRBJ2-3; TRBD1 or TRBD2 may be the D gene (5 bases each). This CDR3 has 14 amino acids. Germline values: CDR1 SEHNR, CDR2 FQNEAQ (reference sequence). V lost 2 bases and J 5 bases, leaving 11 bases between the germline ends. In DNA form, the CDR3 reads TGTGCCAGCAGCTTAAACGGGGCGGGAGATACGCAGTATTTT. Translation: CASSLNGAGDTQYF. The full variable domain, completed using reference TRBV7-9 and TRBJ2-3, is DTGVSQNPRHKITKRGQNVTFRCDPISEHNRLYWYRQTLGQGPEFLTYFQNEAQLEKSRLLSDRFSAERPKGSFSTLEIQRTEQGDSAMYLCASSLNGAGDTQYFGPGTRLTVL.

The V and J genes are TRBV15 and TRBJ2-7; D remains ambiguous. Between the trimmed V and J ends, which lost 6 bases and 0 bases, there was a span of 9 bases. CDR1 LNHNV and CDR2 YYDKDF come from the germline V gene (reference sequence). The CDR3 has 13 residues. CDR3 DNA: TGTGCCACCAGTGTGCAGAGCTCCTACGAGCAGTACTTC. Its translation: CATSVQSSYEQYF.

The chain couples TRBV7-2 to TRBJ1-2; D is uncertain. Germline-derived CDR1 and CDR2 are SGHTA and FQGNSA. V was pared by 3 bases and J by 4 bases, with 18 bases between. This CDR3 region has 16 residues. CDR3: CASSFRIVPGSYGYTF. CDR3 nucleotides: TGTGCCAGCAGCTTTAGAATTGTCCCCGGGAGCTATGGCTACACCTTC. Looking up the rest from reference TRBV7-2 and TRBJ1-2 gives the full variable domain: GAGVSQSPSNKVTEKGKDVELRCDPISGHTALYWYRQSLGQGLEFLIYFQGNSAPDKSGLPSDRFSAERTGGSVSTLTIQRTQQEDSAVYLCASSFRIVPGSYGYTFGSGTRLTVV.

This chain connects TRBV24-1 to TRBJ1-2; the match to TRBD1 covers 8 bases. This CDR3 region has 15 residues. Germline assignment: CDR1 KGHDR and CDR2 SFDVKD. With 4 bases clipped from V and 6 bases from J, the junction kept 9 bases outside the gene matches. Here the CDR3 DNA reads TGTGCCACCAGTGACGGACAGGGCGCCCTAAATGGCTACACCTTC. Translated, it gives CATSDGQGALNGYTF.

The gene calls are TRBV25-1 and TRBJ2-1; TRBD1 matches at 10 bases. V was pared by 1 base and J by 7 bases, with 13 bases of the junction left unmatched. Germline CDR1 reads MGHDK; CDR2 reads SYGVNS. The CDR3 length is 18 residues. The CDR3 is CASSELFVSGTGENEQFF. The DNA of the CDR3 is TGTGCCAGCAGTGAATTGTTTGTTTCGGGGACAGGGGAAAATGAGCAGTTCTTC.

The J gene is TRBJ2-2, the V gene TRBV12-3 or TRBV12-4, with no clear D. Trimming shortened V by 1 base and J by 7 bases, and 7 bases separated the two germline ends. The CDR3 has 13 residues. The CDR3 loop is CASSLGVGGELFF. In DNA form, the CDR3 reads TGTGCCAGCAGTTTAGGAGTGGGCGGGGAGCTGTTTTTT.

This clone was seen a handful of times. CDR3 sequence (DNA): TGTGCCAGCAGTCGTGACTCTCGGACAGGAAACTTCTCTGGAAACACCATATATTTT. This codes for CASSRDSRTGNFSGNTIYF. The chain carries TRBV6-2 or TRBV6-3 and TRBJ1-3, with 7 bases aligning to TRBD1. This CDR3 contains 19 residues. Trimming at V came to 5 bases and at J to 0 bases, leaving 16 bases not matched to a gene. The V gene's germline CDR1 is MNHEY and CDR2 SVGEGT.

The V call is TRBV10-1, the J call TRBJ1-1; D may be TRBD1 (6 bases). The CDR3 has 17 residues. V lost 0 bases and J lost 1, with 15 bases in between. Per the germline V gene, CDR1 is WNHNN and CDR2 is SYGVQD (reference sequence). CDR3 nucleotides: TGCGCCAGCAGTGAGTCGACTATCCGGGGGCCGAACACTGAAGCTTTCTTT. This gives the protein CASSESTIRGPNTEAFF.

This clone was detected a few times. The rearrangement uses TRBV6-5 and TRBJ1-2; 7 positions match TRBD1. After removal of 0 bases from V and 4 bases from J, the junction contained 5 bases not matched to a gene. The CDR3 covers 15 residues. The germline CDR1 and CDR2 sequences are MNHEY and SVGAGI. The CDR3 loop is CASSYSLRDSYGYTF. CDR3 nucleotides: TGTGCCAGCAGTTACTCGCTAAGGGACAGCTATGGCTACACCTTC.

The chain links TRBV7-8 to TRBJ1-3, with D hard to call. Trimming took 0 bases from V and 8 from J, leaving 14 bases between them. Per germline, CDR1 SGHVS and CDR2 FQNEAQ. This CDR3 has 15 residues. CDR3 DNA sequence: TGTGCCAGCAGCTTAGCGCTCGGAGGGAAAGACACCATATATTTT. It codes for CASSLALGGKDTIYF.

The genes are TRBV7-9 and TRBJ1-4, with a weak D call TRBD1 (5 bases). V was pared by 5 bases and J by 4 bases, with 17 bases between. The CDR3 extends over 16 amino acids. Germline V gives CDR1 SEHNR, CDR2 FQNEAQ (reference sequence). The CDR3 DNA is TGTGCCAGCAGCCTCACATCAGGGTCCCATAATGAAAAACTGTTTTTT. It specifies CASSLTSGSHNEKLFF.

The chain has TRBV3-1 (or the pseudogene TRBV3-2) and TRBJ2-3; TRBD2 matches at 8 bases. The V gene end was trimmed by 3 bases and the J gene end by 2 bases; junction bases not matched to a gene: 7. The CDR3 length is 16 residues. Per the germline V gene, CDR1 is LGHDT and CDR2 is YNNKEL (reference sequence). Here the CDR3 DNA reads TGTGCCAGCAGCCATCATAGCGGGGCCTTCACAGATACGCAGTATTTT. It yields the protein CASSHHSGAFTDTQYF.

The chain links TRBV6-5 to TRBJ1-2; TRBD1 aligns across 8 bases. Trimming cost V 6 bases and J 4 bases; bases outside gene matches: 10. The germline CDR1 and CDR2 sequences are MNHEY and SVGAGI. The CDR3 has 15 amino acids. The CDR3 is CASSGGQGLGYGYTF. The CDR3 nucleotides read TGTGCCAGCAGCGGCGGACAGGGTCTTGGCTATGGCTACACCTTC.